This T cell receptor beta chain was observed in a study of blood T cell repertoires in COVID-19. Study-wide context: In each case, the material was cDNA or gDNA derived from T cells, B-cell-depleted T cells, or PBMCs.

The V gene's germline CDR1 is ENHRY and CDR2 SYGVKD. Trimming at V came to 0 bases and at J to 0 bases, leaving 4 bases not matched to a gene. This CDR3 comprises 17 residues. The data were produced by immunoSEQ multiplex PCR, yet TCRdb's version contains in-frame clones alone and is incomplete. The top ten hold about 22% of the sample, which has 150,000 to 200,000 clones, around nine tenths seen once. V gene TRBV10-3 combines with J gene TRBJ1-3, with TRBD1 matching over 8 bases. The TCR comes from a man aged 60-69 years with active or convalescent COVID-19. Input material: peripheral blood. In DNA, the CDR3 is TGTGCCATCAGTGAGTCCGGGACAGGAAGCTCTGGAAACACCATATATTTT. It specifies CAISESGTGSSGNTIYF.